What follows is one T cell receptor (beta chain) and its context. Antigen: not known. The data were taken from a study of shared clonotypes between healthy human individuals. Regarding the study as a whole: Shared clonotypes across all four donors exceeded non-shared ones in generation probability.

The protocol was immunoSEQ multiplex PCR, while the TCRdb copy is restricted to in-frame clones and leaves out a portion. This sample has over a million clones, with 75% to 85% found just once. Germline CDR1 SGHNT, CDR2 YYREEE (reference sequence). The CDR3 length is 17 residues. V was pared by 4 bases and J by 4 bases, with 11 bases of the junction left unmatched. Material: memory CD4+ T cells from PBMCs. Subset of the sample: CD45RA-negative fraction. This receptor was taken from a man between 18 and 35 years old in good health. Some clones in this sample may be carry-over from other donors' samples. J is TRBJ1-4 and V is TRBV5-4; 9 nucleotides align to TRBD1. This chain's CDR3 is CASSRGTGRFGNEKLFF. CDR3 sequence (DNA): TGTGCCAGCAGCCGGGGGACAGGGAGGTTTGGTAATGAAAAACTGTTTTTT.